This T cell receptor beta chain was retrieved from a study of cytomegalovirus exposure and HLA in healthy donors. PCR primers comprised 60 Vbeta and 13 Jbeta primers. Only in-frame clones appear in the TCRdb table, and some are missing; sequencing was by immunoSEQ multiplex PCR. This table holds roughly 150,000 clones, about 75% found once. The CDR3 has 13 amino acids. Germline lookup yields CDR1 GTSNPN and CDR2 SVGIG (reference sequence). V lost 0 bases and J 4 bases, leaving 9 bases between the germline ends. A note on this clone: What it recognizes is unknown.

Study-level results: By HLA locus, TCR association rates varied in a later analysis, with DRB1 showing the most and HLA-C the fewest.

This clonotype was obtained from a man aged 25-40 years in good health and CMV-seronegative. Sequencing was performed on PBMCs. The V and J genes are TRBV30 and TRBJ1-1; D is uncertain. CDR3 protein: CAWSVYEGTEAFF. As DNA, the CDR3 is TGTGCCTGGAGTGTATACGAGGGCACTGAAGCTTTCTTT. Full variable domain (outside the CDR3, taken from reference TRBV30 and TRBJ1-1): SQTIHQWPATLVQPVGSPLSLECTVEGTSNPNLYWYRQAAGRGLQLLFYSVGIGQISSEVPQNLSASRPQDRQFILSSKKLLLSDSGFYLCAWSVYEGTEAFFGQGTRLTVV.